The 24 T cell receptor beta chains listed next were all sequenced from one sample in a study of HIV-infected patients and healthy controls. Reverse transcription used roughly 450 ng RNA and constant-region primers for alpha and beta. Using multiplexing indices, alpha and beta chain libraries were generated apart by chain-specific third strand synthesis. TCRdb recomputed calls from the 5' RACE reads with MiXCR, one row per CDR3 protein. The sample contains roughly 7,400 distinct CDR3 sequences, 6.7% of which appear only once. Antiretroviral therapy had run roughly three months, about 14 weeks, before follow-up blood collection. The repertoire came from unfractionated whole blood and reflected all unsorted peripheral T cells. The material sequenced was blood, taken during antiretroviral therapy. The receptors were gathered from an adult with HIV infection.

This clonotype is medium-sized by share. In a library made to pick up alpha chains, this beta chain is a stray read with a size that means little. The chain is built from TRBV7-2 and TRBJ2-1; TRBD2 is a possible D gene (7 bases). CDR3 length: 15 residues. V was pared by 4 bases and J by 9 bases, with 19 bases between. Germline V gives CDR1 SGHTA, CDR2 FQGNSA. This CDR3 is CASSSQGMGGSEQFF. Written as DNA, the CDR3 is TGTGCCAGCAGCTCGCAGGGGATGGGAGGGAGTGAGCAGTTCTTC. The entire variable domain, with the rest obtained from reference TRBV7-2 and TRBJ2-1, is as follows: GAGVSQSPSNKVTEKGKDVELRCDPISGHTALYWYRQSLGQGLEFLIYFQGNSAPDKSGLPSDRFSAERTGGSVSTLTIQRTQQEDSAVYLCASSSQGMGGSEQFFGPGTRLTVL.

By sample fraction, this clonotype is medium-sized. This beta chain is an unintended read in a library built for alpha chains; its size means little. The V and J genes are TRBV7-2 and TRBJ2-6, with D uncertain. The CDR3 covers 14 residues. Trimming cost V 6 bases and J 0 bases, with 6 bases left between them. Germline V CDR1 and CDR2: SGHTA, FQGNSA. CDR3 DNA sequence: TGTGCCAGCAGTAGACGCTCTGGGGCCAACGTCCTGACTTTC. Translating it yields CASSRRSGANVLTF.

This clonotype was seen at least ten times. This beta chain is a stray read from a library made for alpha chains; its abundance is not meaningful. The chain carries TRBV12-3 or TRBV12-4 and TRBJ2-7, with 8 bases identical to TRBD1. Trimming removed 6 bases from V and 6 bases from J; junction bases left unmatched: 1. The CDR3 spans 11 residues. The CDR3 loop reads CASRQGAEQYF. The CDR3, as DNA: TGTGCCAGCAGGCAGGGGGCCGAGCAGTACTTC.

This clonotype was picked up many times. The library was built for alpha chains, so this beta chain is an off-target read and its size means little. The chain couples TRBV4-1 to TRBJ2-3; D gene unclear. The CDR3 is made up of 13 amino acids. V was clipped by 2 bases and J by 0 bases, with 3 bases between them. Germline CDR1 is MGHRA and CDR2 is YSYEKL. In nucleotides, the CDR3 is TGCGCCAGCAGCCAACCCAGCACAGATACGCAGTATTTT. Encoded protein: CASSQPSTDTQYF.

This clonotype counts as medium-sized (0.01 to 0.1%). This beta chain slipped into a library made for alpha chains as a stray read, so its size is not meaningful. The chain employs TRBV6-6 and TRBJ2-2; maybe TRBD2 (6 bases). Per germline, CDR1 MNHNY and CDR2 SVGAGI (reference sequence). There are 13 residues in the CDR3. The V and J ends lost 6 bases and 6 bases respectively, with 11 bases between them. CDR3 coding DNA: TGTGCCAGCAGCCCCGGGAGTTCCGGGGAGCTGTTTTTT. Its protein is CASSPGSSGELFF.

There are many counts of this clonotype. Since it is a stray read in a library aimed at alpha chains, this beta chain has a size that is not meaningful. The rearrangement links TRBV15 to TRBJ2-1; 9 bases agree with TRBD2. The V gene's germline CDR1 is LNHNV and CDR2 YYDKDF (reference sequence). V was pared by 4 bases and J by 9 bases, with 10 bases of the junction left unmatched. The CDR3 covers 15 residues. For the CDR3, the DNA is TGTGCCACCAGCATCCAGTTAGCGGGGGTGGTTGAGCAGTTCTTC. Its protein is CATSIQLAGVVEQFF.

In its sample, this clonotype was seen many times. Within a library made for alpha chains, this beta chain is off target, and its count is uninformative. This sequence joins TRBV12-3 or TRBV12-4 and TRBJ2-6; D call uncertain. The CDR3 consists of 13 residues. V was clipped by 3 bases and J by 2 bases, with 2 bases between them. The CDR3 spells CASSFPGANVLTF. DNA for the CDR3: TGTGCCAGCAGTTTTCCTGGGGCCAACGTCCTGACTTTC.

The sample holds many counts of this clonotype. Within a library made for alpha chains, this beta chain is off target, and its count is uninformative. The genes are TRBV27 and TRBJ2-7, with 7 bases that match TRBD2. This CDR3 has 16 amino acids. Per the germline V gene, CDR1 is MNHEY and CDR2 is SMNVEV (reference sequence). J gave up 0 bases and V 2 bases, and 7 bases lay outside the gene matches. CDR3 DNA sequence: TGTGCCAGCAGTTTAGGGCTAGCGGAGCTCTCCTACGAGCAGTACTTC. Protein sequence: CASSLGLAELSYEQYF.

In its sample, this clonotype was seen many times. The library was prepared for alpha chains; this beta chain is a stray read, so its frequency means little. The CDR3 loop reads CASRKPAGRSLQGYYNSPLHF. The CDR3 nucleotides read TGTGCCAGCAGAAAGCCGGCGGGACGGTCATTACAGGGGTACTATAATTCACCCCTCCACTTT. The genes are TRBV28 and TRBJ1-6; 7 bases map to TRBD1. This CDR3 region has 21 residues. After removal of 6 bases from V and 3 bases from J, the junction contained 23 bases not matched to a gene. Germline CDR1 MDHEN, CDR2 SYDVKM.

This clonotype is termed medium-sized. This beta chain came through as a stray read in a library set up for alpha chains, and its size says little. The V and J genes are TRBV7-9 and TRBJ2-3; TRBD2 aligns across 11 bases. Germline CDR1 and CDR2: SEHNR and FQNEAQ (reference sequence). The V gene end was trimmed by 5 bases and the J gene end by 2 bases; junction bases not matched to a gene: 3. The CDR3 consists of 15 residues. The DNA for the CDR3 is TGTGCCAGCAGCGAGACTAGCGGGGACACAGATACGCAGTATTTT. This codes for CASSETSGDTDTQYF.

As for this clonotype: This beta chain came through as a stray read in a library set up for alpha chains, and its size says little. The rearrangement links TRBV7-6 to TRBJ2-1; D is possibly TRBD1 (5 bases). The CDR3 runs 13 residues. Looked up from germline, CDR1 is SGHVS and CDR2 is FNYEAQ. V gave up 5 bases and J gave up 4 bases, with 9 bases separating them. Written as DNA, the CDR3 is TGTGCCAGCAGCCCGACAGATTACAATGAGCAGTTCTTC. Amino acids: CASSPTDYNEQFF.

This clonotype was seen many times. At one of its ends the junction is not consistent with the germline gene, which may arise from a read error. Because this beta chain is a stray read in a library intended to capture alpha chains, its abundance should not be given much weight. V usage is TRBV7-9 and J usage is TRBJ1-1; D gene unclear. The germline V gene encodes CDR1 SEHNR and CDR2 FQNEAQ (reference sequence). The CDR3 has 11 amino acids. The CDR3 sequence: CASSLGFWTSF. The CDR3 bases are TGTGCCAGCAGCTTAGGGTTTTGGACCTCCTTT.

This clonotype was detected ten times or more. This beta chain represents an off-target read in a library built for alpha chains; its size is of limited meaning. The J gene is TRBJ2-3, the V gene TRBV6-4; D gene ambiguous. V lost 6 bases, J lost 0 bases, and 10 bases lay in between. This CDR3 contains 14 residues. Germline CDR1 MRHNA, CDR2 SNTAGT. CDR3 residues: CASREQLSTDTQYF. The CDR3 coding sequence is TGTGCCAGCAGGGAACAGTTAAGCACAGATACGCAGTATTTT.

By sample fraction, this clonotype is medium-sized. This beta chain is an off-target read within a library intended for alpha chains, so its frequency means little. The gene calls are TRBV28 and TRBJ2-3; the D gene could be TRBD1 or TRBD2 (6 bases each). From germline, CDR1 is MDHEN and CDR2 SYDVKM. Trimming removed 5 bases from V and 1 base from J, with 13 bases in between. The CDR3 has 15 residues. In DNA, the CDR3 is TGTGCCAGCAGTACTAACGGGGGCGGCACAGATACGCAGTATTTT. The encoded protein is CASSTNGGGTDTQYF. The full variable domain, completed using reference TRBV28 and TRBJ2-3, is DVKVTQSSRYLVKRTGEKVFLECVQDMDHENMFWYRQDPGLGLRLIYFSYDVKMKEKGDIPEGYSVSREKKERFSLILESASTNQTSMYLCASSTNGGGTDTQYFGPGTRLTVL.

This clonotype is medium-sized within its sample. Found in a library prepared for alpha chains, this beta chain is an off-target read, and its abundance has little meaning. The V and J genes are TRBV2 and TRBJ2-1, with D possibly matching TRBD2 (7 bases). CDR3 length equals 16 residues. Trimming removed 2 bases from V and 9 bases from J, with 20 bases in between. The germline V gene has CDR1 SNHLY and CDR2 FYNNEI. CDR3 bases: TGTGCCAGCAGTGAAATTGGACTAGTAGTGGGGGCTGAGCAGTTCTTC. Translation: CASSEIGLVVGAEQFF.

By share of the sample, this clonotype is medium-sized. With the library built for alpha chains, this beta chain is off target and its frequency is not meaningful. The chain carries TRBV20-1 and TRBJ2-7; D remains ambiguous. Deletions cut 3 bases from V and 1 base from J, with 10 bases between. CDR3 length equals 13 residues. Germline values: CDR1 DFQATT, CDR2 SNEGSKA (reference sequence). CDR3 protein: CSASSRFSYEQYF. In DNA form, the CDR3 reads TGCAGTGCTAGCTCAAGGTTTTCCTACGAGCAGTACTTC.

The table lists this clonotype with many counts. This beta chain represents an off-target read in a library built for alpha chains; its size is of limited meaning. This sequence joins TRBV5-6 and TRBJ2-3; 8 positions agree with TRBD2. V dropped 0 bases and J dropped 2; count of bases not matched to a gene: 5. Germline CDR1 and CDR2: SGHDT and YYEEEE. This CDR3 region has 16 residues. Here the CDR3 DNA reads TGTGCCAGCAGCTTGGGGATAGCGGGGCCCACAGATACGCAGTATTTT. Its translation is CASSLGIAGPTDTQYF.

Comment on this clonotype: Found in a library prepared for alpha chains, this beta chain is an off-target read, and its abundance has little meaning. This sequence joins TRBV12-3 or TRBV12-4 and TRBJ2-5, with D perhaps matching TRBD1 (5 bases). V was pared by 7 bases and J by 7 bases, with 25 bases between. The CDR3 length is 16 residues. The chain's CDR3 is CASIDELTAAIGTQYF. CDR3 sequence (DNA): TGTGCCAGCATCGATGAGCTGACAGCCGCAATTGGGACCCAGTACTTC.

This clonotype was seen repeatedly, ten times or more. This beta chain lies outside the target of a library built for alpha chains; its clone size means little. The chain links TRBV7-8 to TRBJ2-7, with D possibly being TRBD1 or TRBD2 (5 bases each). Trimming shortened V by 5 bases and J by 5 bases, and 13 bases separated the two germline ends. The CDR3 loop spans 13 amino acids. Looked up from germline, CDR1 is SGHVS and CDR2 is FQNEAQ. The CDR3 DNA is TGTGCCAGCAGCCCACCGATGGGGGACGAGCAGTACTTC. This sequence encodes CASSPPMGDEQYF.

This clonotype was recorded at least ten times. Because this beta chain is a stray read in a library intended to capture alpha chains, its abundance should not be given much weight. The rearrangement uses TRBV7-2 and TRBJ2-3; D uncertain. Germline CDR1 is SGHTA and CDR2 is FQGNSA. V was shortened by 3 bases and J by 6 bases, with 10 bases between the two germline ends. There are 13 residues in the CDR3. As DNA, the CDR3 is TGTGCCAGCAGCTTCCGACCCGGCGATACGCAGTATTTT. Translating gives CASSFRPGDTQYF.

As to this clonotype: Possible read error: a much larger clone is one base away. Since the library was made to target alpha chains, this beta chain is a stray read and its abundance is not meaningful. This CDR3 reads CAWNTGSGETLYF. In DNA, the CDR3 is TGTGCCTGGAACACAGGGTCGGGGGAGACCCTGTACTTC. The chain carries TRBV30 and TRBJ2-5; either TRBD1 or TRBD2 may fit D (6 bases each). Germline CDR1 and CDR2: GTSNPN and SVGIG (reference sequence). This CDR3 region has 13 residues.

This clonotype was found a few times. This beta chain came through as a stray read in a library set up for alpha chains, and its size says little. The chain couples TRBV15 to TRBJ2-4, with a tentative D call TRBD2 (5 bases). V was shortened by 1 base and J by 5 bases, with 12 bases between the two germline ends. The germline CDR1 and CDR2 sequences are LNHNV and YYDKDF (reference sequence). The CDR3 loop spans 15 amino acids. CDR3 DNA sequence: TGTGCCACCAGCAGAGCGGACTTTTTGCAAAACATTCAGTACTTC. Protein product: CATSRADFLQNIQYF.

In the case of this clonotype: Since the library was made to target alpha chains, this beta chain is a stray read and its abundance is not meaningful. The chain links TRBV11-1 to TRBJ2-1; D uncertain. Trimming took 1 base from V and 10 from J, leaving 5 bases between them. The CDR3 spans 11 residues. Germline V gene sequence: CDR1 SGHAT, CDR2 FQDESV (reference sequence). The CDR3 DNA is TGTGCCAGCAGCTTAGGTCTAGAGCAGTTCTTC. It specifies CASSLGLEQFF.

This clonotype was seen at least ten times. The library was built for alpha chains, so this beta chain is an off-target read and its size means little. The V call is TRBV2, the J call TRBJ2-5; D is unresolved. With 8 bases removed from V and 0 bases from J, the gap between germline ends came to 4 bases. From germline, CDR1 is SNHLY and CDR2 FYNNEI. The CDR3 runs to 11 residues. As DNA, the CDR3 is TGTGCCAGCGAGTACCAAGAGACCCAGTACTTC. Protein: CASEYQETQYF.